Following are 32 T cell receptor beta chains from one sample sequenced in a study of blood T cell repertoires in COVID-19 (dated by TCRdb to 2020 to 2022). Libraries were built with the immunoSEQ multiplex PCR assay. TCRdb obtained this table from immuneACCESS and retained in-frame rearrangements with V and J assigned. These tables miss some clones; where compared with another copy, unresolved V genes account for less than half of the shortfall, and the remainder is unexplained. The sample contains more than 80,000 clones, around 90% of them found a single time. The ten largest clones add up to roughly 7% of the sample. Sample: peripheral blood. These receptors were obtained from a man between 18 and 29 years old with COVID-19, enrolled during active disease.

This chain links TRBV6-5 with TRBJ2-7; possible D gene TRBD2, 5 bases. Germline V gene lookup returns CDR1 MNHEY and CDR2 SVGAGI. V was shortened by 2 bases and J by 3 bases, with 8 bases between the two germline ends. This CDR3 has 13 residues. CDR3 amino acids: CASSYAGSYEQYF. In nucleotides, the CDR3 is TGTGCCAGCAGTTACGCGGGCAGCTACGAGCAGTACTTC.

J is TRBJ2-2 and V is TRBV18, with 11 bases matching TRBD2. Trimming at V came to 3 bases and at J to 4 bases, leaving 4 bases not matched to a gene. The CDR3 sequence is 16 residues long. The germline CDR1 and CDR2 sequences are KGHSH and LQKENI. The CDR3 spells CASSPMGLAATGELFF. The CDR3 DNA reads TGTGCCAGCTCACCCATGGGACTAGCGGCCACCGGGGAGCTGTTTTTT.

As to this clone: The junction differs from germline at one of its ends, possibly a read error. The genes are TRBV29-1 and TRBJ1-1; tentatively, D is TRBD1 (6 bases). CDR1 and CDR2 (germline): SQVTM, ANQGSEA. CDR3 length: 14 amino acids. The CDR3 DNA is TGCAGCGTTGATTTACAGGGTATGAAGACTGAAGCTTTCTTT. It codes for CSVDLQGMKTEAFF.

This rearrangement joins TRBV2 to TRBJ2-3, with 7 bases fitting TRBD1. V was pared by 6 bases and J by 0 bases, with 3 bases of the junction left unmatched. Per germline, CDR1 SNHLY and CDR2 FYNNEI. The CDR3 is 14 amino acids. The CDR3 DNA is TGTGCCAGCAGGGACAGGATTAGCACAGATACGCAGTATTTT. Translating it yields CASRDRISTDTQYF.

The J gene is TRBJ2-7, the V gene TRBV24-1; possible D gene TRBD1, 6 bases. CDR3 length: 15 residues. Trimming removed 2 bases from V and 5 bases from J, with 15 bases in between. CDR1 and CDR2 (germline): KGHDR, SFDVKD. The chain's CDR3 is CATSDSWTDGDEQYF. In DNA form, the CDR3 reads TGTGCCACCAGTGATTCTTGGACAGATGGGGACGAGCAGTACTTC.

The genes are TRBV7-2 and TRBJ2-7; 7 nucleotides agree with TRBD2. Germline V lookup: CDR1 SGHTA, CDR2 FQGNSA. CDR3 length: 14 amino acids. With V trimmed by 8 bases and J by 3 bases, 10 bases remained unmatched. The CDR3 coding sequence is TGTGCCAGCCAGGCGGACGGGGGGTACTACGAGCAGTACTTC. It translates to CASQADGGYYEQYF.

V gene TRBV2 combines with J gene TRBJ2-5, with 9 positions matching TRBD2. This CDR3 spans 17 amino acids. Trimming cost V 3 bases and J 5 bases; bases outside gene matches: 13. Germline CDR1 reads SNHLY; CDR2 reads FYNNEI. In DNA, the CDR3 is TGTGCCAGCAGTGATCCAATAGCGGGAGTTTTTGTGGAGACCCAGTACTTC. Its translation: CASSDPIAGVFVETQYF.

In the case of this clone: A read error may produce the germline difference seen at one junction end. The rearrangement joins TRBV4-1 to TRBJ2-3, with D maybe TRBD2 (6 bases). Germline-derived CDR1 and CDR2 are MGHRA and YSYEKL. The CDR3 length is 18 residues. The CDR3 loop reads CASSQESVRRGQIDMQYF. CDR3 DNA: TGCGCCAGCAGCCAAGAGTCCGTAAGGCGGGGCCAGATAGATATGCAGTATTTT.

J is TRBJ1-3 and V is TRBV19, with 8 bases fitting TRBD1. The CDR3 is 15 residues long. J was trimmed by 4 bases and V by 4 bases; bases with no gene match: 6. CDR1 is LNHDA, CDR2 SQIVND, per germline (reference sequence). The DNA of the CDR3 is TGTGCCAGTAGTACCTGGACAGGGAGGGGAAACACCATATATTTT. This sequence encodes CASSTWTGRGNTIYF.

This clone has just one count. The gene calls are TRBV9 and TRBJ1-2; 7 bases are shared with TRBD1. After removal of 3 bases from V and 4 bases from J, the junction contained 6 bases not matched to a gene. This CDR3 has 14 amino acids. Looked up from germline, CDR1 is SGDLS and CDR2 is YYNGEE. CDR3 nucleotides: TGTGCCAGCAGCGCCTCAGGGGGGTCCTATGGCTACACCTTC. This encodes CASSASGGSYGYTF. The whole variable domain, filled in from reference TRBV9 and TRBJ1-2, reads DSGVTQTPKHLITATGQRVTLRCSPRSGDLSVYWYQQSLDQGLQFLIQYYNGEERAKGNILERFSAQQFPDLHSELNLSSLELGDSALYFCASSASGGSYGYTFGSGTRLTVV.

V and J are TRBV6-1 and TRBJ2-2, with D perhaps matching TRBD2 (6 bases). Deletions cut 1 base from V and 5 bases from J, with 14 bases between. CDR3 length equals 16 residues. Germline loops: CDR1 MNHNS, CDR2 SASEGT. The DNA of the CDR3 is TGTGCCAGCAGTGAAGTCGGGAGTACTTTAACCGGGGAGCTGTTTTTT. It specifies CASSEVGSTLTGELFF.

In its sample, this clone was seen a few times. The chain couples TRBV10-3 to TRBJ1-1; D is unclear. V was shortened by 0 bases and J by 3 bases, with 5 bases between the two germline ends. The CDR3 is made up of 13 amino acids. The V gene's germline CDR1 is ENHRY and CDR2 SYGVKD. CDR3 nucleotide sequence: TGTGCCATCAGTGAGTCCCAGTACACTGAAGCTTTCTTT. Translation gives CAISESQYTEAFF.

The rearrangement joins TRBV9 to TRBJ2-7; D may be TRBD2 (5 bases). The germline V gene has CDR1 SGDLS and CDR2 YYNGEE. The CDR3 is 15 residues long. Deletions cut 4 bases from V and 0 bases from J, with 14 bases between. The CDR3: CASSPSERSSYEQYF. CDR3 DNA sequence: TGTGCCAGCAGCCCCTCTGAGCGGAGCTCCTACGAGCAGTACTTC.

The chain couples TRBV3-1 (or the pseudogene TRBV3-2) to TRBJ2-7; 7 bases line up with TRBD2. The CDR3 runs 14 residues. From germline, CDR1 is LGHDT and CDR2 YNNKEL (reference sequence). The junction had 1 base not matched to a gene; V was cut back by 0 bases and J by 2 bases. The CDR3 coding sequence is TGTGCCAGCAGCCAAGATCGGGGGGCCTACGAGCAGTACTTC. Encoded protein: CASSQDRGAYEQYF.

The chain links TRBV5-1 to TRBJ2-7; D ambiguous. The germline V gene encodes CDR1 SGHRS and CDR2 YFSETQ. Trimming shortened V by 0 bases and J by 4 bases, and 11 bases separated the two germline ends. The CDR3 is 14 residues long. CDR3 DNA: TGCGCCAGCAGCTTGGGTGGGCAAGATTACGAGCAGTACTTC. Protein: CASSLGGQDYEQYF.

This clone was seen only a few times. This chain uses TRBV28 with TRBJ2-3; no clear D. The CDR3 length is 15 residues. Trimming cost V 6 bases and J 0 bases, with 13 bases left between them. Germline CDR1 and CDR2: MDHEN and SYDVKM. CDR3 protein: CASRLTAHSTDTQYF. As DNA, the CDR3 is TGTGCCAGCAGGCTTACAGCTCACAGCACAGATACGCAGTATTTT.

The V and J genes are TRBV11-2 and TRBJ2-1, with 9 bases aligning to TRBD2. V was pared by 5 bases and J by 5 bases, with 10 bases of the junction left unmatched. This CDR3 comprises 16 residues. Germline loops: CDR1 SGHAT, CDR2 FQNNGV. CDR3 DNA: TGTGCCAGCAGCCCACCCATAGCTAGCGGGGACAATGAGCAGTTCTTC. It yields the protein CASSPPIASGDNEQFF.

The rearrangement joins TRBV2 to TRBJ2-7; TRBD1 matches at 8 bases. Germline CDR1 and CDR2: SNHLY and FYNNEI. This CDR3 is built from 10 residues. Trimming cost V 9 bases and J 10 bases; bases outside gene matches: 5. CDR3 amino acids: CASKGQVQYF. The CDR3 DNA follows: TGTGCCAGTAAGGGACAGGTACAGTACTTC.

This chain joins TRBV14 and TRBJ1-5; no clear D gene. The length of the CDR3 is 13 residues. Germline loops: CDR1 SGHDN, CDR2 FVKESK. The V end was cut by 2 bases, the J end by 6 bases, with 8 bases between. The CDR3: CASSQSRGQPQHF. In nucleotides, the CDR3 is TGTGCCAGCAGCCAATCACGGGGTCAGCCCCAGCATTTT.

The J gene is TRBJ2-1, the V gene TRBV6-6; maybe TRBD1 (5 bases). CDR3 length equals 14 residues. The germline gives CDR1 MNHNY, CDR2 SVGAGI (reference sequence). Trimming cost V 5 bases and J 5 bases, with 13 bases left between them. CDR3: CASSTPLGHNEQFF. DNA of the CDR3: TGTGCCAGCAGTACCCCGCTGGGGCACAATGAGCAGTTCTTC.

This chain links TRBV5-1 with TRBJ1-2; D is ambiguous. V lost 2 bases and J 3 bases, leaving 11 bases between the germline ends. This CDR3 contains 14 residues. The germline V gene encodes CDR1 SGHRS and CDR2 YFSETQ. DNA of the CDR3: TGCGCCAGCAGCTTAGAAGGGAGCGACTATGGCTACACCTTC. This translates into CASSLEGSDYGYTF. Looking up the rest from reference TRBV5-1 and TRBJ1-2 gives the full variable domain: KAGVTQTPRYLIKTRGQQVTLSCSPISGHRSVSWYQQTPGQGLQFLFEYFSETQRNKGNFPGRFSGRQFSNSRSEMNVSTLELGDSALYLCASSLEGSDYGYTFGSGTRLTVV.

J is TRBJ2-5 and V is TRBV19, with a weak D call TRBD1 (6 bases). CDR1 LNHDA and CDR2 SQIVND come from the germline V gene (reference sequence). This CDR3 spans 16 amino acids. The V gene lost 4 bases and the J gene lost 4 bases, with 19 bases spanning the gap. The CDR3 sequence: CASSKQGEVYGETQYF. The CDR3, as DNA: TGTGCCAGTAGTAAACAGGGAGAAGTGTACGGAGAGACCCAGTACTTC.

The V and J genes are TRBV20-1 and TRBJ2-3, with 7 bases fitting TRBD2. With 6 bases clipped from V and 9 bases from J, the junction kept 9 bases outside the gene matches. Germline assignment: CDR1 DFQATT and CDR2 SNEGSKA (reference sequence). This CDR3 is 12 amino acids long. The CDR3 DNA reads as TGCAGTGCCAGTGGGGAGCGGGACACGCAGTATTTT. This encodes CSASGERDTQYF.

V usage is TRBV30 and J usage is TRBJ2-3; D may be TRBD2 (7 bases). V lost 2 bases, J lost 2 bases, and 11 bases lay in between. The germline V gene has CDR1 GTSNPN and CDR2 SVGIG (reference sequence). CDR3 length equals 14 residues. The CDR3 loop reads CAWSRGRATDTQYF. CDR3 DNA: TGTGCCTGGAGTAGGGGGAGGGCCACAGATACGCAGTATTTT.

The rearrangement links TRBV9 to TRBJ2-7; D might be TRBD2 (6 bases). Germline CDR1 reads SGDLS; CDR2 reads YYNGEE. V shed 7 bases and J shed 3 bases, with 14 bases lying between them. The CDR3 extends over 13 amino acids. CDR3 DNA: TGTGCCAGCGGCGGAGGAGGGAACTACGAGCAGTACTTC. It yields the protein CASGGGGNYEQYF.

The genes are TRBV7-6 and TRBJ1-6, with 8 nucleotides matching TRBD1. The V gene's germline CDR1 is SGHVS and CDR2 FNYEAQ. CDR3 length: 19 residues. V shed 0 bases and J 9 bases; nucleotides not matched to a gene: 16. The DNA for the CDR3 is TGTGCCAGCAGCTTAGCGAGATCCTACAGGGGGACTGGGAGTTCACCCCTCCACTTT. Amino acid sequence: CASSLARSYRGTGSSPLHF.

V usage is TRBV18 and J usage is TRBJ2-1; 7 positions agree with TRBD2. CDR1 is KGHSH, CDR2 LQKENI, per germline. V lost 5 bases, J lost 8 bases, and 9 bases stayed unmatched. This CDR3 spans 14 amino acids. CDR3 nucleotides: TGTGCCAGCTCAACCCCGGGGGGTTCGGATGAGCAGTTCTTC. This encodes CASSTPGGSDEQFF.

This clone was picked up a small number of times. The chain uses TRBV7-3 and TRBJ2-3; 8 nucleotides match TRBD2. The CDR3 is 16 amino acids. Unmatched junction bases numbered 4, after V lost 2 bases and J lost 0 bases. Germline assignment: CDR1 SGHTA and CDR2 FQGTGA. CDR3 coding DNA: TGTGCCAGCAGCTTACGACTAGCGTCTAGCACAGATACGCAGTATTTT. Translating it yields CASSLRLASSTDTQYF.

V is TRBV13 and J is TRBJ2-1; 7 nucleotides match TRBD1. The CDR3 spans 17 residues. With V trimmed by 5 bases and J by 0 bases, 10 bases remained unmatched. The germline CDR1 and CDR2 sequences are PRHDT and FYEKMQ (reference sequence). CDR3 sequence reads: CASSPEGTASSYNEQFF. In nucleotides, the CDR3 is TGTGCCAGCAGCCCCGAGGGGACAGCGAGCTCCTACAATGAGCAGTTCTTC.

V and J are TRBV4-2 and TRBJ2-3, with 10 bases aligning to TRBD1. Germline trimming cut 4 bases from V and 1 base from J; bases unmatched to any gene: 2. The germline V gene encodes CDR1 LGHNA and CDR2 YNFKEQ. The CDR3 is 15 residues long. CDR3 sequence reads: CASSLGTGGTDTQYF. The CDR3, as DNA: TGTGCCAGCAGCCTGGGGACAGGGGGCACAGATACGCAGTATTTT.

V usage is TRBV15 and J usage is TRBJ2-7; 7 nucleotides agree with TRBD1. The CDR3 runs 15 residues. Germline trimming cut 4 bases from V and 2 bases from J; bases unmatched to any gene: 8. Per germline, CDR1 LNHNV and CDR2 YYDKDF (reference sequence). The CDR3 loop reads CATSKSGQVPYEQYF. DNA of the CDR3: TGTGCCACCAGCAAGTCCGGACAGGTGCCCTACGAGCAGTACTTC.

This clone came up a few times. This chain connects TRBV27 to TRBJ2-7; 9 bases line up with TRBD1. The CDR3 runs to 16 residues. Germline V gene data show CDR1 as MNHEY and CDR2 as SMNVEV (reference sequence). V lost 0 bases, J lost 6 bases, and 9 bases stayed unmatched. The CDR3 DNA reads as TGTGCCAGCAGTTTATCCCGGACAGGGGCCCTCATCGAGCAGTACTTC. Protein: CASSLSRTGALIEQYF.